The source of this T cell receptor beta chain is a study of shared clonotypes between healthy human individuals. Study results and limitations: Large depth notwithstanding, sorted-subset sequencing proved incomplete by rarefaction.

Measured with immunoSEQ multiplex PCR; TCRdb has only the in-frame clones, and not every one. The sample contains 2 million to 2.5 million clones, 95% of which appear only once. With regard to this clone: As yet, its antigen is unknown.

The CDR3 runs to 11 residues. Germline V gene lookup returns CDR1 GTSNPN and CDR2 SVGIG (reference sequence). J gave up 8 bases and V 3 bases, and 3 bases lay outside the gene matches. This TCR was recovered from a man aged 18 to 30 in good health. The rearrangement links TRBV30 to TRBJ1-1; TRBD1 matches at 7 bases. The specimen sequenced was naive CD4+ T cells sorted from blood. Subset noted: CD45RA+ positively selected. CDR3 protein: CAWSKGGEAFF. The CDR3 DNA reads as TGTGCCTGGAGCAAAGGGGGCGAAGCTTTCTTT.